This T cell receptor beta chain was identified during a study of blood T cell repertoires in COVID-19. As originally analysed: Amplification of reference gene primers was used by the study to estimate nucleated cell counts. Repertoires were generated with immunoSEQ multiplex PCR, while TCRdb's copy carries only in-frame clones and drops some. V, J and clone size are those of that table, while D and trimming were read from the DNA. The sample has 310,000 or so clones, 88% seen once. Unmatched junction bases numbered 7, after V lost 5 bases and J lost 10 bases. This CDR3 contains 13 residues. Germline V CDR1 and CDR2: SGHTA, FQGTGA.

The origin of this receptor is a woman in her thirties with COVID-19, enrolled during active disease. Sequencing was carried out using peripheral blood. The chain combines TRBV7-3 with TRBJ2-2; 7 bases line up with TRBD1. The CDR3 loop is CASSPQGGEELFF. CDR3 DNA: TGTGCCAGCAGCCCACAAGGGGGCGAGGAGCTGTTTTTT.